These T cell receptor beta chains were read from a single sample in a study of cytomegalovirus exposure and HLA in healthy donors. Assay used: immunoSEQ multiplex PCR; TCRdb lists only in-frame clones, some missing. The data contain over 90,000 clones, over 70% of them singletons. Sequenced material: PBMCs. The receptor set was obtained from a middle-aged man in good health and CMV-seropositive. CDR3s include the opening cysteine and the closing phenylalanine or tryptophan. Fields, in order: V gene, J gene, D gene, CDR3 DNA, CDR3 protein. A D gene is named only where the DNA matches it firmly.

v_gene: TRBV27; j_gene: TRBJ2-2; d_gene: TRBD1; CDR3nt: TGTGCCAGCCGGGACAGAGTACCGGGGACCGGGGAGCTGTTTTTT; CDR3aa: CASRDRVPGTGELFF
v_gene: TRBV27; j_gene: TRBJ2-7; d_gene: TRBD1; CDR3nt: TGTGCCAGCAGGGGACAGGGGGCAGTTGGTTACGAGCAGTACTTC; CDR3aa: CASRGQGAVGYEQYF
v_gene: TRBV27; j_gene: TRBJ2-7; d_gene: TRBD2; CDR3nt: TGTGCCAGCAGTTCTGCGGGAGGGCGCTACGAGCAGTACTTC; CDR3aa: CASSSAGGRYEQYF
v_gene: TRBV19; j_gene: TRBJ2-7; d_gene: .; CDR3nt: TGTGCCAGTAGTATCTCAGCGGGTGAAACCTACGAGCAGTACTTC; CDR3aa: CASSISAGETYEQYF
v_gene: TRBV7-9; j_gene: TRBJ2-5; d_gene: .; CDR3nt: TGTTCCAGCAGCACCAGTGTTTCGTTAGAGACCCAGTACTTC; CDR3aa: CSSSTSVSLETQYF
v_gene: TRBV2; j_gene: TRBJ2-7; d_gene: TRBD2; CDR3nt: TGTGCCAGCAGTGCCTCCTTAGCGGGATCCTACGAGCAGTACTTC; CDR3aa: CASSASLAGSYEQYF
v_gene: TRBV19; j_gene: TRBJ1-5; d_gene: TRBD1; CDR3nt: TGTGCCAGTAGAATGGACAGGGCTCAGCCCCAGCATTTT; CDR3aa: CASRMDRAQPQHF
v_gene: TRBV6-1; j_gene: TRBJ2-7; d_gene: .; CDR3nt: TGTGCCAGCAGTGTGGGCAAGGCGGGCTACGAGCAGTACTTC; CDR3aa: CASSVGKAGYEQYF
v_gene: TRBV7-9; j_gene: TRBJ2-7; d_gene: TRBD1; CDR3nt: TGTGCCAGCAGCCACGGACAGGGGATAACCTACGAGCAGTACTTC; CDR3aa: CASSHGQGITYEQYF
v_gene: TRBV9; j_gene: TRBJ1-4; d_gene: .; CDR3nt: TGTGCCAGCAGCGCCACTAAGGGGGGGAATGAAAAACTGTTTTTT; CDR3aa: CASSATKGGNEKLFF
v_gene: TRBV4-3; j_gene: TRBJ2-1; d_gene: TRBD2; CDR3nt: TGCGCCAGCAGCCAAGGTCTAGCGGGCAACAATGAGCAGTTCTTC; CDR3aa: CASSQGLAGNNEQFF